Each of the 2 T cell receptor beta chains below was sequenced from the same sample in a study of T cell responses to AZD1222 COVID-19 vaccine. The data were produced by immunoSEQ multiplex PCR, yet TCRdb's version contains in-frame clones alone and is incomplete. The sample carries about 99,000 clones, approximately 87% recorded once. The material sequenced was peripheral blood, taken on day 0 of AZD1222 vaccination. The source is an adult in good health.

This clone has more than one count but fewer than ten. The chain uses TRBV28 and TRBJ1-2; 7 bases map to TRBD1. Germline CDR1 is MDHEN and CDR2 is SYDVKM. V gave up 1 base and J gave up 0 bases; unmatched junction bases: 11. CDR3 length equals 18 residues. The CDR3: CASSLLPPGTVANYGYTF. The CDR3 nucleotides are TGTGCCAGCAGTTTATTGCCTCCAGGGACAGTAGCTAACTATGGCTACACCTTC.

The chain combines TRBV19 with TRBJ2-7, with D perhaps TRBD2 (5 bases). CDR1 and CDR2 from the germline V gene are LNHDA and SQIVND (reference sequence). The CDR3 is made up of 13 amino acids. The V end lost 5 bases, the J end lost 5 bases, and 13 bases lay between the germline ends. CDR3 bases: TGTGCCAGTAGTCTCGAGGGCTTCAACGAGCAGTACTTC. Translation: CASSLEGFNEQYF.